This section outlines one TCR beta chain sequence together with its context. Its antigen is not known. TCRdb reprocessed the 5' RACE reads and reports one entry per CDR3 protein, with no DNA. The sample shows 350,000 to 450,000 distinct CDR3 sequences, and around 4.9% sits with its ten largest clones. These data originate in a study of T cells expressing NK-cell markers. Looking at the study overall: The study sequenced eight donors, seven HCMV-seropositive and one seronegative. General study points: Each of six donors carried dominant NKG2C+ clonotypes accounting for about 1.0-8% of CD8+ T cells.

Germline V lookup: CDR1 KGHDR, CDR2 SFDVKD. CDR3 length equals 14 residues. The material sequenced was blood T cells: a sorted CD56 or NKG2C T cell subset, CD4+ or CD8+ T cells, or bulk PBMC T cells (not recorded which). The sequence derives from a man aged 18 to 69 in good health. V is TRBV24-1 and J is TRBJ2-7; TCRdb gives TRBD1 as the D gene, but with no DNA this cannot be confirmed. The CDR3 sequence is CATSDLEGGDEQYF.